Listed below are T cell receptor beta chains from one sample, sequenced in a study of identical twins. TCRdb passed the 5' RACE reads through MiXCR, listing each CDR3 protein once. The sample records approximately 210,000 distinct CDR3 sequences, less than 20% being singletons. The sample was also reused in another study, on T cells expressing NK-cell markers.

The specimen sequenced was CD8+ T cells sorted from blood. The receptors were gathered from a woman younger than 35 in good health. Each CDR3 is given with its conserved first and last residue.

v_gene: TRBV3-1; j_gene: TRBJ2-6; CDR3aa: CASSQVKVSGANVLTF
v_gene: TRBV14; j_gene: TRBJ2-3; CDR3aa: CASSWTSGDTQYF
v_gene: TRBV7-9; j_gene: TRBJ2-3; CDR3aa: CASSLPDGGGDTQYF
v_gene: TRBV7-9; j_gene: TRBJ1-1; CDR3aa: CASNPPRSEAFF
v_gene: TRBV19; j_gene: TRBJ2-7; CDR3aa: CASSIGGFWDEQYF
v_gene: TRBV15; j_gene: TRBJ2-1; CDR3aa: CATSRDLAGEGEQFF
v_gene: TRBV5-1; j_gene: TRBJ2-7; CDR3aa: CASSVLAGEGYEQYF
v_gene: TRBV29-1; j_gene: TRBJ2-3; CDR3aa: CSGTSGTDTQYF
v_gene: TRBV7-8; j_gene: TRBJ2-1; CDR3aa: CASSPPRLAGDYNEQFF
v_gene: TRBV7-2; j_gene: TRBJ1-6; CDR3aa: CASSAGTGYSPLHF
v_gene: TRBV5-1; j_gene: TRBJ2-7; CDR3aa: CASSAVDALWEQYF
v_gene: TRBV19; j_gene: TRBJ2-7; CDR3aa: CASSWTGSYEQYF
v_gene: TRBV11-2; j_gene: TRBJ1-2; CDR3aa: CASRGPGQGALSYGYTF
v_gene: TRBV12-3/TRBV12-4; j_gene: TRBJ2-1; CDR3aa: CASSLASGTAYNEQFF
v_gene: TRBV6-5; j_gene: TRBJ2-2; CDR3aa: CASSYGKNTGELFF
v_gene: TRBV5-1; j_gene: TRBJ2-3; CDR3aa: CASSPSTTDTQYF
v_gene: TRBV7-8; j_gene: TRBJ2-7; CDR3aa: CASSFTGRSYEQYF
v_gene: TRBV4-2; j_gene: TRBJ2-7; CDR3aa: CAISLGLLYEQYF
v_gene: TRBV7-2; j_gene: TRBJ2-3; CDR3aa: CASSSWDTQYF
v_gene: TRBV12-3/TRBV12-4; j_gene: TRBJ1-4; CDR3aa: CASSITGVEHEKLFF
v_gene: TRBV5-4; j_gene: TRBJ2-5; CDR3aa: CASSPRTGSGETQYF
v_gene: TRBV7-9; j_gene: TRBJ1-2; CDR3aa: CASSGLGRDSNYGYTF
v_gene: TRBV12-3/TRBV12-4; j_gene: TRBJ2-7; CDR3aa: CASSLNSGYEQYF
v_gene: TRBV12-3/TRBV12-4; j_gene: TRBJ2-7; CDR3aa: CASTPAGGLEQYF
v_gene: TRBV4-1; j_gene: TRBJ2-2; CDR3aa: CASRPGTSGLWGELFF
v_gene: TRBV6-2/TRBV6-3; j_gene: TRBJ2-1; CDR3aa: CASSYSQYEQFF
v_gene: TRBV4-1; j_gene: TRBJ2-1; CDR3aa: CASSHSPTSSYNEQFF
v_gene: TRBV2; j_gene: TRBJ2-1; CDR3aa: CASSDELAGGKNEQFF
v_gene: TRBV19; j_gene: TRBJ1-1; CDR3aa: CASSIFLLQQGVRTEAFF
v_gene: TRBV13; j_gene: TRBJ1-1; CDR3aa: CASSSTGNENTEAFF
v_gene: TRBV7-9; j_gene: TRBJ1-1; CDR3aa: CASSLEGQPNTEAFF
v_gene: TRBV6-1; j_gene: TRBJ2-3; CDR3aa: CASSERRRLADTQYF
v_gene: TRBV30; j_gene: TRBJ2-2; CDR3aa: CAWMEANTGELFF
v_gene: TRBV12-3/TRBV12-4; j_gene: TRBJ2-1; CDR3aa: CASSLVPPEAQFF
v_gene: TRBV11-2; j_gene: TRBJ2-5; CDR3aa: CASSYGGTQYF
v_gene: TRBV7-2; j_gene: TRBJ1-1; CDR3aa: CASSPDGAAAFF
v_gene: TRBV15; j_gene: TRBJ2-3; CDR3aa: CATSIIAATDTQYF